One T cell receptor (beta chain) is described in this entry. The antigen is unknown. Genomic DNA yielded TCR beta CDR3, amplified by two-round multiplex PCR. Amplification in first-round PCR relied on primers specific to each TRBV and TRBJ gene. MiXCR, applied by TCRdb to the multiplex PCR reads, yields one record per CDR3 protein. This table has 13,000 to 15,000 distinct CDR3 sequences, 37% appearing once. These data are taken from a study of prognosis after radiotherapy for stage I lung cancer. Across the whole study: While seven patients had squamous cell carcinoma tumors, the tumors of about a dozen were adenocarcinoma. The study gave no patient concurrent therapy with stereotactic body radiotherapy.

Study-level findings and limits: Patients without metastases reportedly showed TRBV and TRBJ gene usage unlike that of patients with metastases.

Germline CDR1 MDHEN, CDR2 SYDVKM. The CDR3 length is 12 residues. Trimming took off 5 bases at V and 9 bases at J, with 13 bases between the two ends. The source material was PBMCs, sampled before or after stereotactic body radiation therapy (not recorded which). The chain combines TRBV28 with TRBJ1-2; a possible D gene is TRBD1 (6 bases). This receptor was identified in a donor at least 50 years old with non-small cell lung cancer. The CDR3 loop reads CASSRHRVSYTF. The DNA of the CDR3 is TGTGCCAGCAGTCGTCACAGGGTTAGCTACACCTTC.